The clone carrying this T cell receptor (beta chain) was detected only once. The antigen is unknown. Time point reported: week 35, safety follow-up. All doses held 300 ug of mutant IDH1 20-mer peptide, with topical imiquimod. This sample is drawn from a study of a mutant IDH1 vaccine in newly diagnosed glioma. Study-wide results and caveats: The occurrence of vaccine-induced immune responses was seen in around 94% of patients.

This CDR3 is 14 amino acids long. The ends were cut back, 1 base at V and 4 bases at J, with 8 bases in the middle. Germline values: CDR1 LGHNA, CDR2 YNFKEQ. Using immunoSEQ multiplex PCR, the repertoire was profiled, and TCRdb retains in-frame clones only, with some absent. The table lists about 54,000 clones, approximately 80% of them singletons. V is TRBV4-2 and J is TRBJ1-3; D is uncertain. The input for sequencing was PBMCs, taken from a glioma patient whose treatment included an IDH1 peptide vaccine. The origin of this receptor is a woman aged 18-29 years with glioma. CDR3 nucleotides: TGTGCCAGCAGCCAAGCTGACGGGGGAAACACCATATATTTT. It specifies CASSQADGGNTIYF.